This T cell receptor (beta chain) was sequenced in a study of blood T cells in healthy people across ages. The CDR3 has 16 amino acids. J lost 6 bases, V lost 1 base, and 7 bases had no gene match. Per the germline V gene, CDR1 is SGHTA and CDR2 is FQGNSA. The use of a sample-barcoded 5' primer and a J-beta primer mix characterized a second PCR of roughly 6 to 11 cycles. TCRdb reanalysed the 5' RACE reads using MiXCR and keeps one entry per CDR3 protein. This table has about 970,000 distinct CDR3 sequences, approximately 50% appearing once. Each donor had 7.5 to 10 milliliters of peripheral blood drawn.

The chain couples TRBV7-2 to TRBJ2-7, with 12 bases lining up with TRBD2. The sequence derives from a woman aged 55-70 years in good health. Sequencing input: blood. CDR3 in amino acids: CASSLGGTSGPAEQYF. CDR3 in DNA: TGTGCCAGCAGCTTAGGGGGGACTAGCGGGCCAGCCGAGCAGTACTTC.